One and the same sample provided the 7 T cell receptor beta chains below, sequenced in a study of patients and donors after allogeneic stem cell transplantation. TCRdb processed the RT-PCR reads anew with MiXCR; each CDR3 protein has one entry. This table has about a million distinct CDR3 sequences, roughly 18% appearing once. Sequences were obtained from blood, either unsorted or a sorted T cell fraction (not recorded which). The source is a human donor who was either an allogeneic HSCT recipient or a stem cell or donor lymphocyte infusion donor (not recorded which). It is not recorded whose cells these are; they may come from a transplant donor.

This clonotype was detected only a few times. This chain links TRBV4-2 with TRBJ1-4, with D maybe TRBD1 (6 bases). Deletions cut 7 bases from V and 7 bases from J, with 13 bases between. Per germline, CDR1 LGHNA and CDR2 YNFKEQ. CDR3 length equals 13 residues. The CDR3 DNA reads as TGTGCCAGCAATCAGGGGCGGGGTGAAAAACTGTTTTTT. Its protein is CASNQGRGEKLFF.

The CDR3 DNA follows: TGTGCCAGCAGCTTAGGGACTAGCTTTTTGAATGAGCAGTTCTTC. It specifies CASSLGTSFLNEQFF. The V call is TRBV7-3, the J call TRBJ2-1; 9 bases line up with TRBD2. The junction had 6 bases not matched to a gene; V was cut back by 2 bases and J by 7 bases. Germline loops: CDR1 SGHTA, CDR2 FQGTGA. This CDR3 is built from 15 residues.

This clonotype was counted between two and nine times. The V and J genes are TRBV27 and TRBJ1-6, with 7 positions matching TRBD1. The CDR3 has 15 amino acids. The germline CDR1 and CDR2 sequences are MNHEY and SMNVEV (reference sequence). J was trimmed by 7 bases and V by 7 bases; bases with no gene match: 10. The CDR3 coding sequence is TGTGCCAGCAAAGGAACCGGGACAGAGAATTCACCCCTCCACTTT. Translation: CASKGTGTENSPLHF.

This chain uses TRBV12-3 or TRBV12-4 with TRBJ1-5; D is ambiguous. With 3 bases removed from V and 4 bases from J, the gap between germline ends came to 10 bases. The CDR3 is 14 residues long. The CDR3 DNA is TGTGCCAGCAGTTTGGAGCACCAAAATCAGCCCCAGCATTTT. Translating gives CASSLEHQNQPQHF.

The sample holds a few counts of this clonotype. The CDR3 DNA sequence: TGTGCCAGCAGCGCACCCAGGATTGGCAGGGTACAAAATGAGCAGTTCTTC. Protein product: CASSAPRIGRVQNEQFF. This chain joins TRBV9 and TRBJ2-1; D is possibly TRBD1 (5 bases). The CDR3 runs to 17 residues. Germline-derived CDR1 and CDR2 are SGDLS and YYNGEE. The V end was cut by 3 bases, the J end by 7 bases, with 23 bases between.

CDR3 coding DNA: TGTGCCAGTAGTATAGAAGCCGGCTATGGCTACACCTTC. This gives the protein CASSIEAGYGYTF. V gene TRBV19 combines with J gene TRBJ1-2; D call uncertain. V lost 0 bases to trimming and J lost 4 bases, with 6 bases between them. Germline CDR1 LNHDA, CDR2 SQIVND (reference sequence). The CDR3 has 13 residues.

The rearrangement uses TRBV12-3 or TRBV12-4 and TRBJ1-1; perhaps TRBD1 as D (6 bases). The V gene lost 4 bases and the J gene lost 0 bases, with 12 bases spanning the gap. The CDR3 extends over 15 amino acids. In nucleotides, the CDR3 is TGTGCCAGCAGTTCCCTCAGGGGCATGAACACTGAAGCTTTCTTT. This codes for CASSSLRGMNTEAFF.